This is a list of T cell receptor beta chains from one sample in a study of T-cell reconstitution after alpha-beta-depleted transplantation in children. TCRdb used MiXCR to reprocess the PCR reads, holding one entry per CDR3 protein. The table has about 350,000 distinct CDR3 sequences, about an eighth seen once. The sequencing here drew on PBMCs, taken from the stem cell graft. The source is a human donor who donated a stem cell graft to a child with Fanconi anemia. Each CDR3 is given with its conserved first and last residue. The order of the fields is clone size, D gene, J gene, V gene, CDR3 length, CDR3 protein, CDR3 DNA. D genes are given only for firm matches. A row's size may be missing; if present it is once, few, many or a size class.

>few|.|TRBJ2-3|TRBV9|17
CASSVEGAFTFTDTQYF
TGTGCCAGCAGCGTAGAAGGGGCGTTCACCTTCACAGATACGCAGTATTTT
>.|TRBD1|TRBJ1-1|TRBV5-6|15
CASSFLDRDVTEAFF
TGTGCCAGCAGCTTCCTAGACAGGGATGTAACTGAAGCTTTCTTT
>.|.|TRBJ2-5|TRBV12-3/TRBV12-4|13
CASSFLTLGGQYF
TGTGCCAGCAGTTTCTTAACGCTCGGGGGCCAGTACTTC
>many|.|TRBJ2-2|TRBV5-1|13
CASSLQFTGELFF
TGCGCCAGCAGCTTGCAGTTCACCGGGGAGCTGTTTTTT
>many|TRBD1|TRBJ2-1|TRBV4-2|19
CASSQHVKRTGGSDNEQFF
TGTGCCAGCAGCCAGCACGTAAAGAGGACAGGGGGCTCGGACAATGAGCAGTTCTTC
>.|.|TRBJ2-2|TRBV5-1|12
CASRSGVGELFF
TGCGCCAGCAGATCAGGGGTCGGGGAGCTGTTTTTT
>few|TRBD1|TRBJ1-6|TRBV12-3/TRBV12-4|15
CASSRTGTGLTPLHF
TGTGCCAGCAGCCGAACGGGGACAGGGCTGACGCCCCTCCACTTT
>many|TRBD2|TRBJ2-5|TRBV29-1|14
CSAGLAGGPETQYF
TGCAGCGCCGGACTAGCGGGGGGGCCGGAGACCCAGTACTTC
>few|.|TRBJ1-5|TRBV7-9|13
CASMDGPLKPQHF
TGTGCCAGCATGGACGGCCCCTTGAAGCCCCAGCATTTT
>few|.|TRBJ2-7|TRBV4-2|11
CASSQGDEQYF
TGTGCCAGCAGCCAAGGGGACGAGCAGTACTTC